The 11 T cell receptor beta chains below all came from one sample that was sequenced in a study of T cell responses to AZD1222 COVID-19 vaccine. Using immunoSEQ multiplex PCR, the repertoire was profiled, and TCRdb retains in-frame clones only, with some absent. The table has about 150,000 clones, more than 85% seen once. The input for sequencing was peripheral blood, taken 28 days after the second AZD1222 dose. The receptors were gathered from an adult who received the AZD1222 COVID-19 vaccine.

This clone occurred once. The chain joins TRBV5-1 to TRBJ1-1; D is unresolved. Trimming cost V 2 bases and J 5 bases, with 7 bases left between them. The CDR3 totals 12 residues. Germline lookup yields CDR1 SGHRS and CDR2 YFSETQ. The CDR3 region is CASSFYGTEAFF. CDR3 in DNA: TGCGCCAGCAGCTTTTACGGGACTGAAGCTTTCTTT.

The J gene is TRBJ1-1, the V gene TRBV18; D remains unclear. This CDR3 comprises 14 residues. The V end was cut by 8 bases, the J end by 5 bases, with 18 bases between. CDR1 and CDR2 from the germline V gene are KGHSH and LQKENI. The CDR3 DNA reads TGTGCCAGCCAACCCGACCACAAAGGGACTGAAGCTTTCTTT. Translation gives CASQPDHKGTEAFF.

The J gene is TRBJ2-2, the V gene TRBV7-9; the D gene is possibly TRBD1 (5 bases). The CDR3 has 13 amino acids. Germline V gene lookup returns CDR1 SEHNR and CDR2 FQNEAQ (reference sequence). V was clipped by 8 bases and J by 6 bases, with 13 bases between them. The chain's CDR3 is CASLKTGPGELFF. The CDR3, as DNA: TGTGCCAGCCTCAAAACAGGCCCCGGGGAGCTGTTTTTT.

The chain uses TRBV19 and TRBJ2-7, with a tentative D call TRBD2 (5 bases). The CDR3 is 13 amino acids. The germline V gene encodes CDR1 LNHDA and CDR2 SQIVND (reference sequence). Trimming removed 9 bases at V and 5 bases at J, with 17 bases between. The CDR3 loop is CASAPRDVDEQYF. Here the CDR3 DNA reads TGTGCCAGCGCACCCCGGGATGTGGACGAGCAGTACTTC.

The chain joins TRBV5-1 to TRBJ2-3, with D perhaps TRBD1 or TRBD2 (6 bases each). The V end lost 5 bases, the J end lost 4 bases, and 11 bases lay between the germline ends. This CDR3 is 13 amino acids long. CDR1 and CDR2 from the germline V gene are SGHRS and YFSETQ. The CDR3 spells CASSGGQADTQYF. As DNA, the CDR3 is TGCGCCAGCAGTGGGGGGCAAGCAGATACGCAGTATTTT. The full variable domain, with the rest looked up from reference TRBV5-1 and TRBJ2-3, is KAGVTQTPRYLIKTRGQQVTLSCSPISGHRSVSWYQQTPGQGLQFLFEYFSETQRNKGNFPGRFSGRQFSNSRSEMNVSTLELGDSALYLCASSGGQADTQYFGPGTRLTVL.

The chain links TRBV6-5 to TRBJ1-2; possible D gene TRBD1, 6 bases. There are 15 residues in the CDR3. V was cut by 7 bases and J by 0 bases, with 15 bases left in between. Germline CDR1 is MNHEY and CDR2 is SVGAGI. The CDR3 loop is CASTTEDRTNYGYTF. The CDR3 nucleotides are TGTGCCAGCACCACCGAGGACAGAACTAACTATGGCTACACCTTC.

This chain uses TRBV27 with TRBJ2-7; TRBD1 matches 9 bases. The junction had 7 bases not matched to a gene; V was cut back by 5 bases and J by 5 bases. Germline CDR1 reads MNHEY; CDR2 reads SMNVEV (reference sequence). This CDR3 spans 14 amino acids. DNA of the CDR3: TGTGCCAGCAGTCTACAGGGGGCGCTAAACGAGCAGTACTTC. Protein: CASSLQGALNEQYF.

The CDR3 nucleotides read TGTGCCAGCAGCCCCGAGGGCGCTACCAATCAGCCCCAGCATTTT. This encodes CASSPEGATNQPQHF. This chain uses TRBV5-8 with TRBJ1-5; D is unclear. The CDR3 runs 15 residues. Between the trimmed V and J ends, which lost 4 bases and 3 bases, there was a span of 14 bases. Germline lookup yields CDR1 SGHTS and CDR2 YDEGEE. The whole variable domain, remainder taken from reference TRBV5-8 and TRBJ1-5, is EAGVTQSPTHLIKTRGQQATLRCSPISGHTSVYWYQQALGLGLQFLLWYDEGEERNRGNFPPRFSGRQFPNYSSELNVNALELEDSALYLCASSPEGATNQPQHFGDGTRLSIL.

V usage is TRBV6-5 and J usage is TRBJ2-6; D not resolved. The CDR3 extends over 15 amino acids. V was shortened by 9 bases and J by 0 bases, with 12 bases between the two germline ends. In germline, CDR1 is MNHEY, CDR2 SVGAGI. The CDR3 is CASPQDRSGANVLTF. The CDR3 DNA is TGTGCCAGTCCTCAAGACCGCTCTGGGGCCAACGTCCTGACTTTC.

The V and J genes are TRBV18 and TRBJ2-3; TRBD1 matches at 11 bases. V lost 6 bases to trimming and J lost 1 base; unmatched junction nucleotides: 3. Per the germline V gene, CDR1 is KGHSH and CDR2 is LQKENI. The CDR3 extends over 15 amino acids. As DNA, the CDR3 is TGTGCCAGCTCCCCGGGACAGGGGGGCACAGATACGCAGTATTTT. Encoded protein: CASSPGQGGTDTQYF.

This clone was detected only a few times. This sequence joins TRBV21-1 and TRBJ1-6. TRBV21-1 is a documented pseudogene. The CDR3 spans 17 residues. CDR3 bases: TGTGCCAGCAGCAACGATGGCAGAGGCTCCTATAATTCACCCCTCCACTTT. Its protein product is CASSNDGRGSYNSPLHF.